Following are 21 T cell receptor beta chains from one sample sequenced in a study of glioma-infiltrating T cells after dendritic cell vaccination. Sequenced by immunoSEQ multiplex PCR; TCRdb stores in-frame clones only, minus some. The data contain 50,000 to 55,000 clones, approximately 91% of them singletons. The time point here: after dendritic cell vaccination, including at tumor progression/relapse. Material: blood, obtained after dendritic cell vaccination. All receptors come from a human donor with glioblastoma.

This clone appeared once. The rearrangement links TRBV27 to TRBJ1-6; D remains ambiguous. There are 15 residues in the CDR3. The V end lost 5 bases, the J end lost 9 bases, and 17 bases lay between the germline ends. Germline-derived CDR1 and CDR2 are MNHEY and SMNVEV (reference sequence). The CDR3 protein is CASSLTPRAGSPLHF. CDR3 sequence (DNA): TGTGCCAGCAGTCTCACTCCGAGGGCTGGTTCACCCCTCCACTTT.

The V and J genes are TRBV28 and TRBJ2-2, with D possibly TRBD1 on 6 matching bases. The length of the CDR3 is 14 residues. From germline, CDR1 is MDHEN and CDR2 SYDVKM. Between the trimmed V and J ends, which lost 5 bases and 5 bases, there was a span of 12 bases. CDR3 DNA: TGTGCCAGCAGTCGAGGGGGACCAACCGGGGAGCTGTTTTTT. It encodes CASSRGGPTGELFF. Full variable domain (rest looked up from reference TRBV28 and TRBJ2-2): DVKVTQSSRYLVKRTGEKVFLECVQDMDHENMFWYRQDPGLGLRLIYFSYDVKMKEKGDIPEGYSVSREKKERFSLILESASTNQTSMYLCASSRGGPTGELFFGEGSRLTVL.

The chain is built from TRBV30 and TRBJ1-2; possibly TRBD1 for D (5 bases). The CDR3 runs to 10 residues. V was shortened by 7 bases and J by 5 bases, with 8 bases between the two germline ends. CDR1 and CDR2 (germline): GTSNPN, SVGIG (reference sequence). CDR3 loop: CALGGYGYTF. The CDR3 DNA is TGTGCCTTGGGGGGGTATGGCTACACCTTC.

The CDR3 DNA follows: TGTGCCAGCAGCGTAGCCAGGGCCACCGGGGAGCTGTTTTTT. Its protein product is CASSVARATGELFF. The J gene is TRBJ2-2, the V gene TRBV9; TRBD1 is a possible D gene (5 bases). This CDR3 comprises 14 residues. V lost 0 bases and J lost 4, with 7 bases in between. In germline, CDR1 is SGDLS, CDR2 YYNGEE. The variable domain in full, completed from reference TRBV9 and TRBJ2-2, reads DSGVTQTPKHLITATGQRVTLRCSPRSGDLSVYWYQQSLDQGLQFLIQYYNGEERAKGNILERFSAQQFPDLHSELNLSSLELGDSALYFCASSVARATGELFFGEGSRLTVL.

The chain is built from TRBV5-1 and TRBJ2-7, with a tentative D call TRBD1 (5 bases). The CDR3 consists of 13 residues. The germline V gene has CDR1 SGHRS and CDR2 YFSETQ. The V gene lost 3 bases and the J gene lost 2 bases, with 9 bases spanning the gap. CDR3 protein: CASSSGPTYEQYF. In DNA, the CDR3 is TGCGCCAGCAGCTCAGGGCCCACCTACGAGCAGTACTTC.

This chain joins TRBV2 and TRBJ1-4; TRBD1 might be the D (6 bases). Between the trimmed V and J ends, which lost 6 bases and 6 bases, there was a span of 17 bases. The CDR3 sequence is 15 residues long. Germline values: CDR1 SNHLY, CDR2 FYNNEI. CDR3: CASSRGGRVDEKLFF. CDR3 bases: TGTGCCAGCAGCCGCGGGGGCCGAGTAGATGAAAAACTGTTTTTT.

The CDR3 DNA sequence: TGTGCCAGCTTCCCGGGGGGCCGAGCTGGCTACACCTTC. Its protein product is CASFPGGRAGYTF. J is TRBJ1-2 and V is TRBV7-9; D is possibly TRBD1 (6 bases). The CDR3 covers 13 residues. Trimming cost V 8 bases and J 7 bases, with 17 bases left between them. Germline-derived CDR1 and CDR2 are SEHNR and FQNEAQ (reference sequence).

This clone came up a few times. The rearrangement links TRBV28 to TRBJ1-2, with TRBD1 matching 10 bases. The CDR3 spans 17 residues. Germline values: CDR1 MDHEN, CDR2 SYDVKM. V gave up 1 base and J gave up 7 bases; unmatched junction bases: 12. CDR3 sequence reads: CASSLSGTGAVLLGYTF. CDR3 DNA sequence: TGTGCCAGCAGTTTATCTGGGACAGGGGCGGTATTACTTGGCTACACCTTC.

The chain combines TRBV19 with TRBJ1-2; D call uncertain. Between the trimmed V and J ends, which lost 6 bases and 2 bases, there was a span of 16 bases. CDR1 is LNHDA, CDR2 SQIVND, per germline (reference sequence). This CDR3 is built from 15 residues. The DNA for the CDR3 is TGTGCCAGTAGGGCTGCGGAGGGTCACAACTATGGCTACACCTTC. Translated, it gives CASRAAEGHNYGYTF.

This chain links TRBV6-6 with TRBJ2-5, with D hard to call. The CDR3 runs 14 residues. Trimming stripped 6 bases from V and 5 bases from J, with 16 bases between. The germline V gene encodes CDR1 MNHNY and CDR2 SVGAGI (reference sequence). CDR3 amino acids: CASRPTRFGETQYF. The CDR3 DNA follows: TGTGCCAGCAGACCGACTCGATTTGGGGAGACCCAGTACTTC.

The chain combines TRBV19 with TRBJ2-3, with D possibly being TRBD2 (6 bases). V lost 4 bases and J lost 2, with 13 bases in between. This CDR3 contains 15 residues. Per the germline V gene, CDR1 is LNHDA and CDR2 is SQIVND (reference sequence). This CDR3 reads CASSSRDSTTDTQYF. The CDR3 DNA follows: TGTGCCAGTAGTAGCCGGGACTCCACCACAGATACGCAGTATTTT.

This chain uses TRBV19 with TRBJ2-4; 9 bases agree with TRBD1. The CDR3 runs 19 residues. CDR1 and CDR2 from the germline V gene are LNHDA and SQIVND (reference sequence). Unmatched junction bases numbered 15, after V lost 5 bases and J lost 1 base. The CDR3 region has the DNA TGTGCCAGTAGTCCAGGGACAGGGATAGTTGCTTTCGCCAAAAACATTCAGTACTTC. This codes for CASSPGTGIVAFAKNIQYF.

V is TRBV29-1 and J is TRBJ1-3, with D maybe TRBD1 (6 bases). V gave up 5 bases and J gave up 2 bases, with 7 bases separating them. CDR3 size: 12 residues. Germline CDR1 SQVTM, CDR2 ANQGSEA. The CDR3 here is CSVTGPGNTIYF. The CDR3 DNA reads TGCAGCGTTACAGGGCCTGGAAACACCATATATTTT.

The V gene is TRBV5-1, the J gene TRBJ2-2; a possible D gene is TRBD1 (6 bases). The CDR3 spans 19 residues. The V end was cut by 7 bases, the J end by 3 bases, with 28 bases between. Germline V CDR1 and CDR2: SGHRS, YFSETQ. The CDR3 DNA follows: TGCGCCAGCTCATTCAGTGGGGGCGTAGAATTTTCAGACACCGGGGAGCTGTTTTTT. Protein product: CASSFSGGVEFSDTGELFF.

The chain joins TRBV2 to TRBJ2-3; TRBD2 might be the D (6 bases). This CDR3 is 14 amino acids long. Germline CDR1 reads SNHLY; CDR2 reads FYNNEI. V dropped 4 bases and J dropped 1 base, with 9 bases sitting between them. The CDR3 is CASSAGGGTDTQYF. CDR3 bases: TGTGCCAGCAGTGCGGGCGGGGGCACAGATACGCAGTATTTT.

The rearrangement links TRBV7-9 to TRBJ2-1; TRBD1 is a possible D gene (5 bases). This CDR3 contains 15 residues. Germline CDR1 is SEHNR and CDR2 is FQNEAQ (reference sequence). Trimming left V 1 base short and J 7 bases short, with 14 bases between. The CDR3 is CASSLDRPLLNEQFF. The DNA for the CDR3 is TGTGCCAGCAGCTTAGACAGGCCCCTGTTGAATGAGCAGTTCTTC.

This chain joins TRBV2 and TRBJ1-2, with D perhaps TRBD1 (6 bases). The germline V and J ends were trimmed by 6 bases and 0 bases, with 17 bases remaining between them. Germline CDR1 reads SNHLY; CDR2 reads FYNNEI. There are 16 residues in the CDR3. For the CDR3, the DNA is TGTGCCAGCAGGCGACCGGGACACCTAGCTAACTATGGCTACACCTTC. Its translation is CASRRPGHLANYGYTF.

The V and J genes are TRBV30 and TRBJ2-1; D possibly corresponds to TRBD2 (5 bases). Germline CDR1 is GTSNPN and CDR2 is SVGIG (reference sequence). The CDR3 is 15 amino acids. V lost 0 bases and J 7 bases, leaving 16 bases between the germline ends. The DNA of the CDR3 is TGTGCCTGGAGTGTAAGTGGGAGTACTCTAAATGAGCAGTTCTTC. Translating it yields CAWSVSGSTLNEQFF.

The chain recombines TRBV29-1 with TRBJ1-1; D not resolved. The CDR3 sequence is 16 residues long. In germline, CDR1 is SQVTM, CDR2 ANQGSEA. Trimming took 2 bases from V and 0 from J, leaving 16 bases between them. CDR3 sequence reads: CSVEKGGRRMNTEAFF. The CDR3 nucleotides read TGCAGCGTTGAAAAGGGAGGCCGGCGGATGAACACTGAAGCTTTCTTT. The full variable domain, with the rest looked up from reference TRBV29-1 and TRBJ1-1, is SAVISQKPSRDICQRGTSLTIQCQVDSQVTMMFWYRQQPGQSLTLIATANQGSEATYESGFVIDKFPISRPNLTFSTLTVSNMSPEDSSIYLCSVEKGGRRMNTEAFFGQGTRLTVV.

There are a few counts of this clone. The chain is built from TRBV10-3 and TRBJ1-1; D is unclear. The germline V and J ends were trimmed by 2 bases and 7 bases, with 11 bases remaining between them. The CDR3 is made up of 13 amino acids. CDR1 and CDR2 (germline): ENHRY, SYGVKD. As DNA, the CDR3 is TGTGCCATCAGTGAGGGAGGGAATCTTGAAGCTTTCTTT. Protein product: CAISEGGNLEAFF.

J is TRBJ2-7 and V is TRBV9; 9 nucleotides align to TRBD1. Germline CDR1 reads SGDLS; CDR2 reads YYNGEE. V dropped 0 bases and J dropped 4; count of bases not matched to a gene: 2. This CDR3 is 14 amino acids long. The CDR3 nucleotides read TGTGCCAGCAGCGTAGGGACAGGGGTGTACGAGCAGTACTTC. Protein product: CASSVGTGVYEQYF.